Listed below are T cell receptor beta chains from one sample, sequenced in a study of blood T cell repertoires in COVID-19. Sequencing was performed with immunoSEQ multiplex PCR; in TCRdb, only in-frame clones are kept and a portion is missing. The sample contains 150,000 to 200,000 clones, about three quarters of which appear only once. Sequences were obtained from peripheral blood. The receptors were gathered from a woman older than 75 with COVID-19, enrolled during active disease. Each CDR3 is given without its conserved first and last residue. D genes are given only for firm matches.

j_call,d_call,v_call,cdr3_aa
TRBJ2-7,NA,TRBV20-1,SAATGYEQY
TRBJ2-1,TRBD2,TRBV2,TSRPGLAGGPGEQF
TRBJ2-7,TRBD2,TRBV6-5,ASRIGRGSYEQY
TRBJ1-5,TRBD1,TRBV6-6,ASSLGTGRQPQH
TRBJ1-2,NA,TRBV5-5,ASSSRGIAVDNYGYT
TRBJ1-5,NA,TRBV6-2/TRBV6-3,ASSYRGGYQPQH
TRBJ1-2,NA,TRBV19,ASSIKRDSNYGYT
TRBJ1-1,NA,TRBV19,ASLSGGVNTEAF
TRBJ2-7,TRBD1,TRBV18,ASSAQGVRSYEQY
TRBJ1-3,NA,TRBV30,AWRPPTGSPGNTIY
TRBJ2-1,NA,TRBV28,ASSLLRNEQF
TRBJ1-2,TRBD1,TRBV7-8,ASSITGDYGYT
TRBJ2-3,TRBD2,TRBV4-2,ASSIASGRDSTDTQY
TRBJ2-1,NA,TRBV7-2,ASSLRQPGLNEQF
TRBJ2-7,NA,TRBV4-3,ASSHREGVGEQY
TRBJ2-4,NA,TRBV6-2/TRBV6-3,ASSSRKNIQY
TRBJ2-2,TRBD2,TRBV5-1,ASSLMASGRTGELF
TRBJ2-1,NA,TRBV2,ASSPTDSHSYNEQF
TRBJ1-5,NA,TRBV9,ASSATVDQPQH
TRBJ2-2,NA,TRBV7-2,ASSLSSFGELF
TRBJ2-5,TRBD2,TRBV29-1,SVDGTSGRVTQY
TRBJ2-1,TRBD2,TRBV18,ASSPGAGVYNEQF
TRBJ1-4,TRBD1,TRBV2,ASSGQLDRG
TRBJ2-1,TRBD2,TRBV5-4,ASSKSLLAPSSYNEQF
TRBJ2-5,NA,TRBV6-2/TRBV6-3,ASSSIPTGVERAQY
TRBJ2-7,NA,TRBV20-1,SASHGRINEQY
TRBJ1-2,NA,TRBV6-5,ASKVAFNYGYT